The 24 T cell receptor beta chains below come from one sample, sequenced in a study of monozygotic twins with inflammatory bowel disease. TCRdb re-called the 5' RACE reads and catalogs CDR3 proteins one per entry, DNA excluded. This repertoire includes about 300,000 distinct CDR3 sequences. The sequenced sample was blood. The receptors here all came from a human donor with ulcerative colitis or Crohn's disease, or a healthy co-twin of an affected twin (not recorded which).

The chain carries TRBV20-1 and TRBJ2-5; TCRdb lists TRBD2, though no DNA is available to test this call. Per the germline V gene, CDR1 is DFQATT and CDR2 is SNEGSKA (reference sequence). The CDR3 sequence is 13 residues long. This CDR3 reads CSARLAGGVLEYF.

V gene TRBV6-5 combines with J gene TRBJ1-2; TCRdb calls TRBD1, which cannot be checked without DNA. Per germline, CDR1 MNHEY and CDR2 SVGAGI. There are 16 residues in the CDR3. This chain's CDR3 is CASSLRQGRNAYGYTF.

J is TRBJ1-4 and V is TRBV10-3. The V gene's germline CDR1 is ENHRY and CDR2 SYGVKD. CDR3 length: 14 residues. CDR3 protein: CAISESTGGEKLFF.

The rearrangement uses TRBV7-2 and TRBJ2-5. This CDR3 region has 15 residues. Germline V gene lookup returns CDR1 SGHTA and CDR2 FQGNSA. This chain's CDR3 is CASSSSQYSVETQYF.

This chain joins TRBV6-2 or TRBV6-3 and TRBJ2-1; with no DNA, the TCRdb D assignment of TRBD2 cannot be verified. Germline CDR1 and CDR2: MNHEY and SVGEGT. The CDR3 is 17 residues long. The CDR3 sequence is CASSYAAGRSSYNEQFF.

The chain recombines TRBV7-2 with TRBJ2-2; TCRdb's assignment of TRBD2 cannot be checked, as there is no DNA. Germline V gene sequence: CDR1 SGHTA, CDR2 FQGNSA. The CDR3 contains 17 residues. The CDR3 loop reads CASSSAGLAGRTGELFF.

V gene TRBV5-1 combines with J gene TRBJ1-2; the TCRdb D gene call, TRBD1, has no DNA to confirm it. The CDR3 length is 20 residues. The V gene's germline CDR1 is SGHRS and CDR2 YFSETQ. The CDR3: CASSTDPPTRDRLTRYGYTF.

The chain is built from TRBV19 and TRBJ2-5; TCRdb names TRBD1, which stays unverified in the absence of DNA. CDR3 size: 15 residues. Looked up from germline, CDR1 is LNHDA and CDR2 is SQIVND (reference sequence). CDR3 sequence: CASSPLRGPQETQYF.

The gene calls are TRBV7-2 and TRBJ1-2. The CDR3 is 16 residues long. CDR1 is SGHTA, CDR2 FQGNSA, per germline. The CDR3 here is CASSLRAVGRENGYTF.

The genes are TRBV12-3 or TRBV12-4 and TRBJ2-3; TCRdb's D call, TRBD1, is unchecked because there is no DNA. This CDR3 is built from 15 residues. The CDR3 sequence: CASSSPGVRPDTQYF.

The CDR3 loop reads CAISRGDRTTTNEKLFF. V usage is TRBV10-3 and J usage is TRBJ1-4; with no DNA, the TCRdb D assignment of TRBD1 cannot be verified. Germline V gene sequence: CDR1 ENHRY, CDR2 SYGVKD. The CDR3 is 17 residues long.

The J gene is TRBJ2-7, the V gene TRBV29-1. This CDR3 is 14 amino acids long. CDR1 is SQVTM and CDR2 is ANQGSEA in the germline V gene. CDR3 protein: CSVEDREGLNEQYF.

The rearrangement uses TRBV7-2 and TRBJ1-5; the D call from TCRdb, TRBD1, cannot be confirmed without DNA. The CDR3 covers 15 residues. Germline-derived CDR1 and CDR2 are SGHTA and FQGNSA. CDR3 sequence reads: CASSLNSGGAQPQHF.

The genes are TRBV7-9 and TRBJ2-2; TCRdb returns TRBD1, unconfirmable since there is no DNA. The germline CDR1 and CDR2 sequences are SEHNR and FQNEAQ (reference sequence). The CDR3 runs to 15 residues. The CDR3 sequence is CASTPESVNTGELFF.

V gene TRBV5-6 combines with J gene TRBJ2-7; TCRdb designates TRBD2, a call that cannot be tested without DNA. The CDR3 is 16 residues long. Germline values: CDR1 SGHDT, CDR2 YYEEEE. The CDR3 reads CASSLDSGGPHYEQYF.

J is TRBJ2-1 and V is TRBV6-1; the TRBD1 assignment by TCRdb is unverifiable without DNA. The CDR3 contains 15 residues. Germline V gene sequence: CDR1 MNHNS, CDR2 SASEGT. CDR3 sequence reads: CASRGTAFSYNEQFF.

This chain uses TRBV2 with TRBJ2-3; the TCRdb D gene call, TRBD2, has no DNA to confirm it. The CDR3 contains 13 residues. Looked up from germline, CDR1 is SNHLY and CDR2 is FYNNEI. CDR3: CAPQRGETDTQYF.

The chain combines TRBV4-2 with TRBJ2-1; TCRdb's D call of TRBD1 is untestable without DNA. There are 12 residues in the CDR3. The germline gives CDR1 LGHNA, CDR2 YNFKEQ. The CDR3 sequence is CASSDMGQGKFF.

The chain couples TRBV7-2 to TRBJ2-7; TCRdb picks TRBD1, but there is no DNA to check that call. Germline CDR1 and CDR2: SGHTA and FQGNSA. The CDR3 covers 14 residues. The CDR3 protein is CASSLNRGLNEQYF.

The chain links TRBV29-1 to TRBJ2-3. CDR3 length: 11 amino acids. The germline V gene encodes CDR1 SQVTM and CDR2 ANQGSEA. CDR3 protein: CSVEGMGTQYF.

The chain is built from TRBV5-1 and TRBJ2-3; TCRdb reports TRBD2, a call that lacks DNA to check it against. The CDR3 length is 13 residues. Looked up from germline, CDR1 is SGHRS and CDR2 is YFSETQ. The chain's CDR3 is CASSGSGADTQYF.

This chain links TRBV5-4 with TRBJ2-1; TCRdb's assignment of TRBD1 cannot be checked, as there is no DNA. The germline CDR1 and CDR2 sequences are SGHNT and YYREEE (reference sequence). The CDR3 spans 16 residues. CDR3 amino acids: CASSPGSGGLYNEQFF.

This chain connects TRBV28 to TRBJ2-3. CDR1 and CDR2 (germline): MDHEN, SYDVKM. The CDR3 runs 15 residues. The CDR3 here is CASSLEGSVSDTQYF.

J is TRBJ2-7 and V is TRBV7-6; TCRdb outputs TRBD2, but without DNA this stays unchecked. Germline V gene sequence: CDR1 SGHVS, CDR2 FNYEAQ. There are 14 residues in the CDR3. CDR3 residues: CASSLGPSPYEQYF.